This TCR beta chain was retrieved from a study of cytomegalovirus exposure and HLA in healthy donors. V was clipped by 5 bases and J by 5 bases; unmatched bases: 8. The germline V gene has CDR1 LNHDA and CDR2 SQIVND (reference sequence). This CDR3 region has 14 residues. PCR was performed using 60 Vbeta and 13 Jbeta primers. Profiled with immunoSEQ multiplex PCR; TCRdb holds only in-frame clones, not every one. The sample has over 150,000 clones; approximately 88% are singletons. The clonotype originates from a boy aged 2 to 9 in good health and CMV-seronegative. V gene TRBV19 combines with J gene TRBJ1-1, with TRBD1 matching 7 bases. Sequencing used PBMCs. The CDR3, as DNA: TGTGCCAGTAGTGTTCGGACAGGTGGAACTGAAGCTTTCTTT. This encodes CASSVRTGGTEAFF.